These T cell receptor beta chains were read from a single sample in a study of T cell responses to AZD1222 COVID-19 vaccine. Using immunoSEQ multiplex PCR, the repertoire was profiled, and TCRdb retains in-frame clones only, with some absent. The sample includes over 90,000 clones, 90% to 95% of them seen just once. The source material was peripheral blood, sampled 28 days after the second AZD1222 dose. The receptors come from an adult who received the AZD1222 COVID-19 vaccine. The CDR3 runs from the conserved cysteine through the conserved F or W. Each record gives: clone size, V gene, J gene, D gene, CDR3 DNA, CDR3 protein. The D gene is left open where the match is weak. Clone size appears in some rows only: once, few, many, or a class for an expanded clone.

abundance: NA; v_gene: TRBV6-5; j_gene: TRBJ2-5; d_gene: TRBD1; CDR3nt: TGTGCCAGAAAAACAGGGGAAGAGACCCAGTACTTC; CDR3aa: CARKTGEETQYF
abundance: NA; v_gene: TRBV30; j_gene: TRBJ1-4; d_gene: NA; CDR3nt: TGTGCCTGGAGTCCGGGGACTAATGAAAAACTGTTTTTT; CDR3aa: CAWSPGTNEKLFF
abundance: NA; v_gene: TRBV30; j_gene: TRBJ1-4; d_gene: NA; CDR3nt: TGTGCCTATGAACTGGGAAATGAAAAACTGTTTTTT; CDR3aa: CAYELGNEKLFF
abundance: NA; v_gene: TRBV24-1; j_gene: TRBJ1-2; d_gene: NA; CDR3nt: TGTGCCACCAGTGATTTGCCCCTCGGCTACACCTTC; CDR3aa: CATSDLPLGYTF
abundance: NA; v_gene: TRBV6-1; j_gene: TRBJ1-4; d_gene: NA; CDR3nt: TGTGCCAGCGGAGACATTGCAACTAATGAAAAACTGTTTTTT; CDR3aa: CASGDIATNEKLFF
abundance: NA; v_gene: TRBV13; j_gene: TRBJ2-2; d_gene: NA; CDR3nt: TGTGCCAGCAGCGGGGCAGGGAGTAGCACCGGGGAGCTGTTTTTT; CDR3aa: CASSGAGSSTGELFF
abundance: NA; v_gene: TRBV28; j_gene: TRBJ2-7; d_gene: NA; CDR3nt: TGTGCCAGCAGCCCTGAACACCATACCGGGACACCGTACGAGCAGTACTTC; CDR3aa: CASSPEHHTGTPYEQYF
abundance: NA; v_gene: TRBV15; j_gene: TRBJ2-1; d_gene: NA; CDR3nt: TGTGCCACCAGCAGGGGCGGGGGCAACTACAATGAGCAGTTCTTC; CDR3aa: CATSRGGGNYNEQFF
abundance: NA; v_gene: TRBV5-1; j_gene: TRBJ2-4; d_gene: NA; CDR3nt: TGCGCCAGCAGCTTGAGGGGAGGCAAAAACATTCAGTACTTC; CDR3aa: CASSLRGGKNIQYF
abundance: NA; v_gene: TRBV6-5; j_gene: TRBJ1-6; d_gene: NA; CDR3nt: TGTGCCAGCAGTTACTCGAGCTCCTTGGGTTCACCCCTCCACTTT; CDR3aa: CASSYSSSLGSPLHF
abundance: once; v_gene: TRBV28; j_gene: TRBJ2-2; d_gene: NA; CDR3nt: TGTGCCAGCAGCCCGGCGTTCGGGGAGCTGTTTTTT; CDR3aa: CASSPAFGELFF
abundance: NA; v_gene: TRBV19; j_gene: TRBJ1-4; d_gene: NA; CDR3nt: TGTGCCAGTAGTATATCAAGGGCAACTAATGAAAAACTGTTTTTT; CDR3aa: CASSISRATNEKLFF
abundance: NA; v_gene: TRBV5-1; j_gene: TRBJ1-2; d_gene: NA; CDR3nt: TGCGCCAGCAGCCACGACAACGTCAACTATGGCTACACCTTC; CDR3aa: CASSHDNVNYGYTF
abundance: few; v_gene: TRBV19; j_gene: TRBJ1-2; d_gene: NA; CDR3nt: TGTGCCAGTAGTGCGCAAACAGGATTTTCCTATGGCTACACCTTC; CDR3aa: CASSAQTGFSYGYTF
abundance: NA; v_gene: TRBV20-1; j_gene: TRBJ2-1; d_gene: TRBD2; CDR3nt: TGCAGGAAGCGGGGGGGCAGGGAGCAGTTCTTC; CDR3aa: CRKRGGREQFF
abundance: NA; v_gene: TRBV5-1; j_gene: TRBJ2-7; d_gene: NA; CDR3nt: TGCGCCAGCAGACCTATACCTGAGGGACGGGAGCAGTACTTC; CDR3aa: CASRPIPEGREQYF
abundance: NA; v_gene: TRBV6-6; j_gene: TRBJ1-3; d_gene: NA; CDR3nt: TGTGCCAGCAGTTACTCGTATCTTGACAGGGGAAACACCATATATTTT; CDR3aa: CASSYSYLDRGNTIYF
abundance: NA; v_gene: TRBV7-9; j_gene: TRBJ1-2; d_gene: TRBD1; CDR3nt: TGTGCCAGCAGCTTAGAGGTCCAGGGGGCAGGTGGCTACACCTTC; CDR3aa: CASSLEVQGAGGYTF
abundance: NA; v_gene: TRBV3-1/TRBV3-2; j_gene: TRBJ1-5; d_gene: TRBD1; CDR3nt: TGTGCCAGCAGCCAGGGGACCCAGGGGGGTGGCAATCAGCCCCAGCATTTT; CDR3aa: CASSQGTQGGGNQPQHF
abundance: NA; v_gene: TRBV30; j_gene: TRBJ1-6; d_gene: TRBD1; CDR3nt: TGTGCCTGGAGTCTAGGACAGGGGAATTCACCCCTCCACTTT; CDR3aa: CAWSLGQGNSPLHF
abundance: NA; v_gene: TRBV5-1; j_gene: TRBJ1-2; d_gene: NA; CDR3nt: TGCGCCAGCAGCTTGGAAGCAGGAAGGATTGTTAGCTATGGCTACACCTTC; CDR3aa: CASSLEAGRIVSYGYTF
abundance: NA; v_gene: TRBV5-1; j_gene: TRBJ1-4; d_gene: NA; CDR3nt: TGCGCCAGCAGCGCCGGGGGAGTTGGGGGTGAAAAACTGTTTTTT; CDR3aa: CASSAGGVGGEKLFF
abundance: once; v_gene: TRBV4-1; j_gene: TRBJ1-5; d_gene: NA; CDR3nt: TGCGCCAGCAGCCAAACCTTAGGGGCCTTGAATCAGCCCCAGCATTTT; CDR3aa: CASSQTLGALNQPQHF
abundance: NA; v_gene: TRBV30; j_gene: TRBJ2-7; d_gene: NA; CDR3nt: TGTGCCTTGAAGACAGACTTAGACTACGAGCAGTACTTC; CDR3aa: CALKTDLDYEQYF
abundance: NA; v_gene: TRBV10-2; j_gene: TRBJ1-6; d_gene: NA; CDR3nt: TGCGCCAGCAGTGTTGGGGGAGTTAGACCCCTCCACTTT; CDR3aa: CASSVGGVRPLHF
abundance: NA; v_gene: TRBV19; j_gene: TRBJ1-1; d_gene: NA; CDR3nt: TGTGCCAGTAGTATGGGCACAGGCTTGAACACTGAAGCTTTCTTT; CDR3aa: CASSMGTGLNTEAFF
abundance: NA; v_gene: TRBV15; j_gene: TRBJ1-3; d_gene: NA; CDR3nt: TGTGCCACCAGCAGAGATCCCACAGAAGGAAACACCATATATTTT; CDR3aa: CATSRDPTEGNTIYF
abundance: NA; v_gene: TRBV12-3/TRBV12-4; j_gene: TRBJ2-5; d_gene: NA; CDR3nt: TGTGCCAGCAGTGCCGGGGGGCTAGGGACCCAGTACTTC; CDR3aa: CASSAGGLGTQYF
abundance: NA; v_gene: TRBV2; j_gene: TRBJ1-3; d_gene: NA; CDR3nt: TGTGCCAGCAGTGATAGAAGGACACTCTCTGGAAACACCATATATTTT; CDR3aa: CASSDRRTLSGNTIYF
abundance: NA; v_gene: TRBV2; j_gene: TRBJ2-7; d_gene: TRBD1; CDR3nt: TGTGCCAGCAACCGACAGGGCCCGTCTTCCTACGAGCAGTACTTC; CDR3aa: CASNRQGPSSYEQYF
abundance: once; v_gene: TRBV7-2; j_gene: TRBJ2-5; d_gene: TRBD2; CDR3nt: TGTGCCAGCAGCTTAGAGGTCCTAGCGGGGGGGGAGACCCAGTACTTC; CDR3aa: CASSLEVLAGGETQYF
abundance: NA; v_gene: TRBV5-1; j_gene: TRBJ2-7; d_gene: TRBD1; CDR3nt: TGCGCCAGCAGCCTGGGACAGGGGGCCGAGCAGTACTTC; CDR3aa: CASSLGQGAEQYF
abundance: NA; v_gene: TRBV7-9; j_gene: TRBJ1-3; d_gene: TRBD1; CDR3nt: TGTGCCAGCAGCTCCCAGACAGGGGCTGGAAACACCATATATTTT; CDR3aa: CASSSQTGAGNTIYF
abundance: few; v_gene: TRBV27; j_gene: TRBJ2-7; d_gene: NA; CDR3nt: TGTGCCAGCAGTTTAAGACAAGACAGCTCCTACGAGCAGTACTTC; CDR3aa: CASSLRQDSSYEQYF